The rows below give T cell receptor beta chains drawn from one sample of a study of cytomegalovirus exposure and HLA in healthy donors. Profiled with immunoSEQ multiplex PCR; TCRdb holds only in-frame clones, not every one. The sample includes some 130,000 clones. The sample comprised PBMCs. The receptors were sampled from a woman in her thirties or forties in good health and CMV-seropositive. CDR3s include the opening cysteine and the closing phenylalanine or tryptophan. Fields, in order: V gene, CDR3 protein.

v_call: TRBV10-2
cdr3_aa: CASSDSRQGANEKLFF

v_call: TRBV29-1
cdr3_aa: CSVPEPGGELFF

v_call: TRBV19
cdr3_aa: CASSSWSQGASSNQPQHF

v_call: TRBV19
cdr3_aa: CASRFGGAVGADTQYF

v_call: TRBV28
cdr3_aa: CASSLGTSGTGANVLTF

v_call: TRBV6-5
cdr3_aa: CATSRGGDEQYF

v_call: TRBV25-1
cdr3_aa: CATAGQGITEAFF

v_call: TRBV7-2
cdr3_aa: CASSRGPDSNQPQHF

v_call: TRBV2
cdr3_aa: CASKAGQSYEELFF

v_call: TRBV5-6
cdr3_aa: CASSFGVGDNEQFF